Shown below are 25 T cell receptor beta chains from a single sample sequenced in a study of blood T cell repertoires in COVID-19. Profiled with immunoSEQ multiplex PCR; TCRdb holds only in-frame clones, not every one. The sample lists about 330,000 clones, around 90% occurring once. The sample was PBMCs or T cells enriched from blood (not recorded which). All receptors come from a man aged 25 to 40 who had recovered from COVID-19.

A remark on this clone: One end of the junction varies from germline; a read error may be responsible. J is TRBJ1-2 and V is TRBV2, with no clear D. The germline V gene encodes CDR1 SNHLY and CDR2 FYNNEI. The CDR3 sequence is 13 residues long. This CDR3 reads CASSVRVNSGYTF. In nucleotides, the CDR3 is TGTGCCAGCAGTGTTCGGGTTAACTCTGGCTACACCTTC.

The chain is built from TRBV6-5 and TRBJ2-3; 8 nucleotides align to TRBD2. Unmatched junction bases numbered 4, after V lost 4 bases and J lost 1 base. The CDR3 runs to 15 residues. The germline CDR1 and CDR2 sequences are MNHEY and SVGAGI. The CDR3 is CASSFGLAGTDTQYF. The CDR3 DNA reads as TGTGCCAGCAGTTTTGGACTAGCAGGCACAGATACGCAGTATTTT.

The CDR3 spells CASSLVGQPQHF. CDR3 bases: TGTGCCAGCAGCTTAGTCGGTCAGCCCCAGCATTTT. This chain uses TRBV13 with TRBJ1-5, with unresolved D. The CDR3 is 12 residues long. From germline, CDR1 is PRHDT and CDR2 FYEKMQ (reference sequence). V was trimmed by 1 base and J by 6 bases, leaving 4 bases between them.

The chain recombines TRBV5-1 with TRBJ2-3; 10 positions match TRBD2. V lost 5 bases to trimming and J lost 5 bases; unmatched junction nucleotides: 11. The germline gives CDR1 SGHRS, CDR2 YFSETQ. CDR3 length equals 16 residues. DNA for the CDR3: TGCGCCAGCAGGCTCTCCGGGACTAGCGACCAAGATACGCAGTATTTT. It specifies CASRLSGTSDQDTQYF. Filled out from reference TRBV5-1 and TRBJ2-3, the complete variable domain reads KAGVTQTPRYLIKTRGQQVTLSCSPISGHRSVSWYQQTPGQGLQFLFEYFSETQRNKGNFPGRFSGRQFSNSRSEMNVSTLELGDSALYLCASRLSGTSDQDTQYFGPGTRLTVL.

The V gene is TRBV7-9, the J gene TRBJ2-5, with 11 bases aligning to TRBD2. The germline gives CDR1 SEHNR, CDR2 FQNEAQ (reference sequence). V gave up 3 bases and J gave up 2 bases; unmatched junction bases: 8. The CDR3 runs to 17 residues. As DNA, the CDR3 is TGTGCCAGCAGCTTGGGAACCCGGACTAGCGGGCAAGAGACCCAGTACTTC. Its translation: CASSLGTRTSGQETQYF.

V is TRBV5-6 and J is TRBJ1-2, with TRBD1 matching over 9 bases. Germline CDR1 reads SGHDT; CDR2 reads YYEEEE. J was trimmed by 2 bases and V by 2 bases; bases with no gene match: 4. The CDR3 covers 15 residues. CDR3 DNA: TGTGCCAGCAGCTTTACAGGGGGCGCGAACTATGGCTACACCTTC. Amino acids: CASSFTGGANYGYTF.

The chain couples TRBV24-1 to TRBJ1-3; 7 bases are a match to TRBD1. This CDR3 has 16 amino acids. V gave up 4 bases and J gave up 2 bases; unmatched junction bases: 7. Germline CDR1 is KGHDR and CDR2 is SFDVKD. This chain's CDR3 is CATSDPKGTAGNTIYF. Written as DNA, the CDR3 is TGTGCCACCAGTGACCCTAAAGGGACAGCTGGAAACACCATATATTTT.

V usage is TRBV18 and J usage is TRBJ2-3; maybe TRBD2 (6 bases). The germline V and J ends were trimmed by 5 bases and 0 bases, with 12 bases remaining between them. The CDR3 spans 15 residues. Looked up from germline, CDR1 is KGHSH and CDR2 is LQKENI. Written as DNA, the CDR3 is TGTGCCAGCTCAAAGCCCCGGGGGAGCACAGATACGCAGTATTTT. Translated: CASSKPRGSTDTQYF.

The rearrangement joins TRBV28 to TRBJ1-4, with D hard to call. Germline V gives CDR1 MDHEN, CDR2 SYDVKM. The CDR3 loop spans 13 amino acids. V dropped 4 bases and J dropped 1 base, with 4 bases sitting between them. Written as DNA, the CDR3 is TGTGCCAGCAGTTGGAGAACTAATGAAAAACTGTTTTTT. Translated, it gives CASSWRTNEKLFF.

Only one count was recorded for this clone. This chain uses TRBV3-1 (or the pseudogene TRBV3-2) with TRBJ1-6; tentative D call: TRBD1 (6 bases). CDR1 is LGHDT and CDR2 is YNNKEL in the germline V gene (reference sequence). Trimming pared 3 bases from V and 16 bases from J, leaving 19 bases between. This CDR3 has 14 amino acids. In nucleotides, the CDR3 is TGTGCCAGCAGCCACCCGTCAAAACTGGGACAACTCCACTTT. The encoded protein is CASSHPSKLGQLHF.

The chain employs TRBV5-4 and TRBJ1-2; the match to TRBD1 covers 9 bases. CDR1 and CDR2 from the germline V gene are SGHNT and YYREEE (reference sequence). CDR3 length: 16 amino acids. The ends lost 3 bases at V and 7 bases at J; junction bases unmatched: 13. For the CDR3, the DNA is TGTGCCAGCAGCTCGGACCCGGGACAGGGAGAATTTGGCTACACCTTC. Protein product: CASSSDPGQGEFGYTF.

The J gene is TRBJ2-2, the V gene TRBV7-9, with D uncertain. The CDR3 loop spans 15 amino acids. The V gene lost 2 bases and the J gene lost 2 bases, with 9 bases spanning the gap. CDR1 and CDR2 from the germline V gene are SEHNR and FQNEAQ (reference sequence). CDR3 sequence reads: CASSLNYENTGELFF. The DNA of the CDR3 is TGTGCCAGCAGCTTAAACTACGAAAACACCGGGGAGCTGTTTTTT.

V and J are TRBV18 and TRBJ2-7, with D perhaps matching TRBD2 (6 bases). The CDR3 is made up of 15 amino acids. Looked up from germline, CDR1 is KGHSH and CDR2 is LQKENI. Trimming removed 4 bases from V and 0 bases from J, with 13 bases in between. The CDR3 loop is CASSLGTPSSYEQYF. CDR3 bases: TGTGCCAGCTCACTAGGGACTCCTAGCTCCTACGAGCAGTACTTC.

This clone was seen a single time. DNA for the CDR3: TGTGCCAGCAGCCTCAGGGACAGGGACAATGAGCAGTTCTTC. Translated, it gives CASSLRDRDNEQFF. This chain joins TRBV11-2 and TRBJ2-1; 9 bases are a match to TRBD1. CDR3 length equals 14 residues. CDR1 and CDR2 (germline): SGHAT, FQNNGV. With V trimmed by 5 bases and J by 5 bases, 4 bases remained unmatched.

This rearrangement joins TRBV18 to TRBJ2-7; TRBD2 might be the D (5 bases). The CDR3 totals 14 residues. V was shortened by 5 bases and J by 2 bases, with 13 bases between the two germline ends. Germline CDR1 reads KGHSH; CDR2 reads LQKENI. The CDR3 bases are TGTGCCAGCTCAGCGGGCCGACAAACCTACGAGCAGTACTTC. Protein: CASSAGRQTYEQYF.

V and J are TRBV18 and TRBJ2-7; D gene unclear. This CDR3 is 13 amino acids long. Per germline, CDR1 KGHSH and CDR2 LQKENI. Trimming removed 3 bases from V and 5 bases from J, with 11 bases in between. The CDR3 sequence is CASSPGTLDEQYF. CDR3 in DNA: TGTGCCAGCTCACCTGGCACCTTGGACGAGCAGTACTTC. Full variable domain (missing parts from reference TRBV18 and TRBJ2-7): NAGVMQNPRHLVRRRGQEARLRCSPMKGHSHVYWYRQLPEEGLKFMVYLQKENIIDESGMPKERFSAEFPKEGPSILRIQQVVRGDSAAYFCASSPGTLDEQYFGPGTRLTVT.

This sequence joins TRBV6-1 and TRBJ2-1, with 9 positions matching TRBD2. The CDR3 sequence is 16 residues long. From germline, CDR1 is MNHNS and CDR2 SASEGT. Germline trimming cut 2 bases from V and 9 bases from J; bases unmatched to any gene: 11. The CDR3 protein is CASSELGSGGLAEQFF. Written as DNA, the CDR3 is TGTGCCAGCAGTGAACTAGGTAGCGGGGGTCTTGCTGAGCAGTTCTTC.

The J gene is TRBJ2-1, the V gene TRBV5-1; TRBD2 agrees at 7 bases. With V trimmed by 4 bases and J by 5 bases, 6 bases remained unmatched. From germline, CDR1 is SGHRS and CDR2 YFSETQ. CDR3 length: 14 amino acids. The CDR3 protein is CASSLGGLNNEQFF. Here the CDR3 DNA reads TGCGCCAGCAGCCTGGGGGGACTAAACAATGAGCAGTTCTTC.

The chain uses TRBV4-2 and TRBJ1-2; D might be TRBD1 (5 bases). The V gene's germline CDR1 is LGHNA and CDR2 YNFKEQ. CDR3 length equals 16 residues. V lost 0 bases and J lost 4, with 15 bases in between. CDR3 sequence reads: CASSQDWEGQIYGYTF. CDR3 coding DNA: TGTGCCAGCAGCCAAGATTGGGAGGGGCAGATCTATGGCTACACCTTC.

The CDR3 DNA reads as TGTGCCAGCAGCTTCCGGGACAGGCGGACACCCCTCCACTTT. This gives the protein CASSFRDRRTPLHF. V and J are TRBV7-2 and TRBJ1-6; 8 nucleotides agree with TRBD1. Trimming took 3 bases from V and 11 from J; bases not matched to a gene: 6. From germline, CDR1 is SGHTA and CDR2 FQGNSA. The CDR3 consists of 14 residues.

The chain recombines TRBV2 with TRBJ2-3; D perhaps matches TRBD1 (6 bases). This CDR3 spans 14 amino acids. Germline loops: CDR1 SNHLY, CDR2 FYNNEI. V dropped 6 bases and J dropped 2 bases, with 12 bases sitting between them. The CDR3 here is CASRGDTSTDTQYF. CDR3 coding DNA: TGTGCCAGCAGAGGGGACACGTCCACAGATACGCAGTATTTT.

The V gene is TRBV12-3 or TRBV12-4, the J gene TRBJ1-6; D gene ambiguous. The CDR3 consists of 13 residues. V dropped 5 bases and J dropped 11 bases, with 13 bases sitting between them. The CDR3 coding sequence is TGTGCCAGCAGTCTCTGGACTTCTACACCCCTCCACTTT. It encodes CASSLWTSTPLHF.

The chain has TRBV18 and TRBJ2-7; 7 bases match TRBD1. J was trimmed by 6 bases and V by 5 bases; bases with no gene match: 13. CDR3 length: 15 residues. Per germline, CDR1 KGHSH and CDR2 LQKENI. The CDR3 spells CASSTTGALGGEQYF. The CDR3 region has the DNA TGTGCCAGCTCAACCACAGGGGCCTTAGGGGGCGAGCAGTACTTC.

CDR3 bases: TGTGCCAGTTCTGACCTGGACATCTTCTACGAGCAGTACTTC. This translates into CASSDLDIFYEQYF. The chain is built from TRBV19 and TRBJ2-7; maybe TRBD1 (5 bases). The V gene's germline CDR1 is LNHDA and CDR2 SQIVND (reference sequence). Trimming pared 8 bases from V and 3 bases from J, leaving 17 bases between. This CDR3 spans 14 amino acids.

V usage is TRBV7-9 and J usage is TRBJ2-3; 7 bases line up with TRBD1. Trimming cost V 6 bases and J 4 bases; bases outside gene matches: 10. The CDR3 is 15 residues long. Germline assignment: CDR1 SEHNR and CDR2 FQNEAQ (reference sequence). CDR3 residues: CASRADRTGADTQYF. Here the CDR3 DNA reads TGTGCCAGCAGAGCGGACAGGACCGGGGCAGATACGCAGTATTTT. The whole variable domain, filled in from reference TRBV7-9 and TRBJ2-3, reads DTGVSQNPRHKITKRGQNVTFRCDPISEHNRLYWYRQTLGQGPEFLTYFQNEAQLEKSRLLSDRFSAERPKGSFSTLEIQRTEQGDSAMYLCASRADRTGADTQYFGPGTRLTVL.